This T cell receptor (beta chain) came from a study of blood T cells in healthy people across ages. Together with a sample-barcoded 5' primer, a J-beta primer mix was included in a second PCR lasting about 6 to 12 cycles. Sequencing recovered at least 3 million CDR3-containing paired-end reads from each sample. MiXCR, run by TCRdb on the 5' RACE reads, gives a single entry per CDR3 protein. The data contain about 1 million distinct CDR3 sequences, 35% to 55% of them singletons. PBMCs, at least 7 million per sample, were isolated. Looked up from germline, CDR1 is MDHEN and CDR2 is SYDVKM. The CDR3 totals 8 residues.

This receptor was taken from a woman aged 55-69 years in good health. Input material: blood. The chain recombines TRBV28 with TRBJ2-7; no reliable D call. This CDR3 reads CAAHEQYF. In DNA form, the CDR3 reads TGTGCTGCCCACGAGCAGTACTTC.